This entry describes one TCR beta chain. Its antigen is currently unknown. A much larger clone lies one base from this, so it may be a read error. The data stem from a study of T cells in Graves' hyperthyroidism and ophthalmopathy. Regions amplified from RNA transcripts were the TCR beta CDR3 regions. With the HTBI primer set, the TCR CDR3 went through a first round of RT-PCR. A single record per CDR3 protein comes from TCRdb applying MiXCR to the multiplex PCR reads. The sample yields around 600,000 distinct CDR3 sequences, about 15% seen once. Germline values: CDR1 SEHNR, CDR2 FQNEAQ (reference sequence). CDR3 length: 15 amino acids. General study results and limits: Blood held most thyroid clonotypes expanded above 0.001 frequency.

This clonotype was sampled from a woman aged 45-65 years with Graves' ophthalmopathy. Sequenced material: blood. This chain uses TRBV7-9 with TRBJ2-3; 8 positions match TRBD1. In DNA form, the CDR3 reads TGTGTCAGCAGCTTAGTGGCGGACAGGGTCGTTACGCAGTATTTT. Translated, it gives CVSSLVADRVVTQYF.